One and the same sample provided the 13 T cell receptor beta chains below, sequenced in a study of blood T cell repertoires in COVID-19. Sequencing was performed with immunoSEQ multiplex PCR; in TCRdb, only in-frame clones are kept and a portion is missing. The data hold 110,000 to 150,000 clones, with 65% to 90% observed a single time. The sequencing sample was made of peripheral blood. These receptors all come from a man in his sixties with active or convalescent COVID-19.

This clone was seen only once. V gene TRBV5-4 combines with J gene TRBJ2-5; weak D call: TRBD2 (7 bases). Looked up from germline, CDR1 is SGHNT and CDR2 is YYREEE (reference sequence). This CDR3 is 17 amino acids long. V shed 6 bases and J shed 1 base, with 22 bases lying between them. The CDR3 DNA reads TGTGCCAGCACCCCCAGTGGGGGGGCCGTAAGCCAAGAGACCCAGTACTTC. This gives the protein CASTPSGGAVSQETQYF.

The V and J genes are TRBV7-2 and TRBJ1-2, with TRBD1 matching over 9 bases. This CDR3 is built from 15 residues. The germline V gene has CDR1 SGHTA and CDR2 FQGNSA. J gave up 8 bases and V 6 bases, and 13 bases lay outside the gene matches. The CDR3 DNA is TGTGCCAGCAGTCCCAAGCGACAGGGGGTTCGGGGCTACACCTTC. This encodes CASSPKRQGVRGYTF.

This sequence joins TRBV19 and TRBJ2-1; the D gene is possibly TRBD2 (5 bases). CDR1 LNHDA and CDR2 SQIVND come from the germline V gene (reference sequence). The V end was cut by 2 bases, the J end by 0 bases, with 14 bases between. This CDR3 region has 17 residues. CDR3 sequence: CASSIRHPRGSYNEQFF. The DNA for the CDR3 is TGTGCCAGTAGTATACGGCACCCTCGGGGCTCCTACAATGAGCAGTTCTTC.

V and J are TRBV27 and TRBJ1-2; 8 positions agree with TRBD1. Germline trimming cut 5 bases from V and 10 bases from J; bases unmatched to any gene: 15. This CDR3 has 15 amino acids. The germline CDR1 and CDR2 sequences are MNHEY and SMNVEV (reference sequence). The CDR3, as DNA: TGTGCCAGCAGTCTAACCGGGACAGGTGTTCAGTCCTACACCTTC. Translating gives CASSLTGTGVQSYTF.

The CDR3 sequence is CASSPGQGGGTDTQYF. CDR3 DNA: TGCGCCAGCAGCCCCGGACAGGGCGGGGGAACAGATACGCAGTATTTT. The V and J genes are TRBV5-1 and TRBJ2-3, with D possibly TRBD1 on 8 matching bases. V lost 4 bases, J lost 3 bases, and 18 bases lay in between. The CDR3 is 16 residues long. The V gene's germline CDR1 is SGHRS and CDR2 YFSETQ.

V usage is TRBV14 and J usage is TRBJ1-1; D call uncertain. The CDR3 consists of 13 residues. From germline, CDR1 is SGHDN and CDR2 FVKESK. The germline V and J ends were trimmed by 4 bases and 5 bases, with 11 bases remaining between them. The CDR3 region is CASSPQVGTEAFF. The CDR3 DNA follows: TGTGCCAGCAGCCCCCAGGTGGGTACTGAAGCTTTCTTT.

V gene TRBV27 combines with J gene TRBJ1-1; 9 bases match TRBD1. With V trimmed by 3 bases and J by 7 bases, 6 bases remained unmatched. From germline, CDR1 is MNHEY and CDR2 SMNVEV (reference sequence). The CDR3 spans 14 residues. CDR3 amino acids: CASSFKTGGVEAFF. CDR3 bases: TGTGCCAGCAGTTTTAAGACAGGGGGAGTTGAAGCTTTCTTT.

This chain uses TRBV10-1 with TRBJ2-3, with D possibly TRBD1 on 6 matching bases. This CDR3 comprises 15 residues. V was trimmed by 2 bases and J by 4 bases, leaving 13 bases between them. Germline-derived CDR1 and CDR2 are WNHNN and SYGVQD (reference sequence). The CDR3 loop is CASSEKGTGPDTQYF. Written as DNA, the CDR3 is TGCGCCAGCAGTGAGAAGGGCACAGGGCCAGATACGCAGTATTTT.

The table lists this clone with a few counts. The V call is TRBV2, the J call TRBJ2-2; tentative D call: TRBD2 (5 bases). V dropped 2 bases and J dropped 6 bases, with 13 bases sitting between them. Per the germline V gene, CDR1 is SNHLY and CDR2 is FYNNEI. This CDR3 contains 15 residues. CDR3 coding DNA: TGTGCCAGCAGTGAACGGAGCGGCCAGGCCGGGGAGCTGTTTTTT. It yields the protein CASSERSGQAGELFF.

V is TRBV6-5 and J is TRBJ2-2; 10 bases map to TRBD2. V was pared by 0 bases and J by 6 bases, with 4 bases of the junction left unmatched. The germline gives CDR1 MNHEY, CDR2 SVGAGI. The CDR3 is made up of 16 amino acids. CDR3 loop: CASSYSTGLAAGELFF. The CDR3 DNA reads TGTGCCAGCAGTTACTCGACAGGACTAGCGGCCGGGGAGCTGTTTTTT.

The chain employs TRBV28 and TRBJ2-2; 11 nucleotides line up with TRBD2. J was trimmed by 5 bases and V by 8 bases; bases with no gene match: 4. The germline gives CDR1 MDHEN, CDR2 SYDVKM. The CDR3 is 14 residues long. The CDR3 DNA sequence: TGTGCCAGCGGAGTAGCGGGGGGGACCGGGGAGCTGTTTTTT. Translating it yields CASGVAGGTGELFF.

The CDR3 is CASSRSTGVYGYTF. CDR3 nucleotides: TGTGCCAGCAGTCGATCGACAGGGGTCTATGGCTACACCTTC. The chain combines TRBV6-6 with TRBJ1-2; TRBD1 matches 8 bases. This CDR3 has 14 residues. The V gene end was trimmed by 5 bases and the J gene end by 4 bases; junction bases not matched to a gene: 6. Germline values: CDR1 MNHNY, CDR2 SVGAGI (reference sequence).

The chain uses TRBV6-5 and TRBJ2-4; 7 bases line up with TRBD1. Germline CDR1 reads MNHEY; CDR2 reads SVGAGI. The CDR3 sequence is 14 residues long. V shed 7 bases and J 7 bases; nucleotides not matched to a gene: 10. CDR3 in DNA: TGTGCCAGCAACCAGAGGGGGCAGGGGAACATTCAGTACTTC. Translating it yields CASNQRGQGNIQYF.